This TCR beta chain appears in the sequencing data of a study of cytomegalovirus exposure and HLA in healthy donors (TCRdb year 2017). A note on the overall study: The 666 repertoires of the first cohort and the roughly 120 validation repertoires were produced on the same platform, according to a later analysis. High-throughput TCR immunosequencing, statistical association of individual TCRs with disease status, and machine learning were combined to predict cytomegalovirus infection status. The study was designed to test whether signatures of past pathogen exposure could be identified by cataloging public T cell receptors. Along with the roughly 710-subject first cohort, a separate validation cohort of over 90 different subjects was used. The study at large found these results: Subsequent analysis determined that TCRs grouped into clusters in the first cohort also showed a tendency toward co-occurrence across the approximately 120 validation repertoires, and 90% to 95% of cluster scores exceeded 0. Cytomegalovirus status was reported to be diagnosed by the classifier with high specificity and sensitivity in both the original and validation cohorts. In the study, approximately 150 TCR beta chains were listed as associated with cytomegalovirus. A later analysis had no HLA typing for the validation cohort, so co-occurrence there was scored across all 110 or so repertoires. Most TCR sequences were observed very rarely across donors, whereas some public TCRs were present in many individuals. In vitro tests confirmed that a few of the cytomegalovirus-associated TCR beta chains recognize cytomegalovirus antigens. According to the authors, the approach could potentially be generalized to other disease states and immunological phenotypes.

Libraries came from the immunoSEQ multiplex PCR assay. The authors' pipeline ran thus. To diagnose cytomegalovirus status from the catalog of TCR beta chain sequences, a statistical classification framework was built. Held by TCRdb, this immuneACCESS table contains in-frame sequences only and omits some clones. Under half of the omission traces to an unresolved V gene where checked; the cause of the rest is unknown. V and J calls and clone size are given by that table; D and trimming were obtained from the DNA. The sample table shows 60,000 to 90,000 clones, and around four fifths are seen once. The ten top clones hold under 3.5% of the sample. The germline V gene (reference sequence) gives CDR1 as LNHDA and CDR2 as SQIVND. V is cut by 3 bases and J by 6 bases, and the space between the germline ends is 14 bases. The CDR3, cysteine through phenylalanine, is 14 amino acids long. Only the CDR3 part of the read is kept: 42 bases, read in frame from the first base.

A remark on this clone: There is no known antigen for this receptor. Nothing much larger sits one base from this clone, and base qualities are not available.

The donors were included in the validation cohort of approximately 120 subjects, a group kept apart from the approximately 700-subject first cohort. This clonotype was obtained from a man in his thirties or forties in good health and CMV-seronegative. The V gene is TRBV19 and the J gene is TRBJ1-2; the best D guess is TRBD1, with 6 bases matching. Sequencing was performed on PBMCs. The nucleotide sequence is TGTGCCAGTAGTATTGGACAGACCCTAGATGGCTACACCTTC. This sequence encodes CASSIGQTLDGYTF.